This T cell receptor (beta chain) appears in the sequencing data of a study of OX40 agonist ivuxolimab in advanced cancers. Background on the study: The dose-escalation group included hepatocellular carcinoma, melanoma, renal cell carcinoma and head and neck cancer.

This table comes from immunoSEQ multiplex PCR, and its TCRdb copy is limited to in-frame clones, with some not included. The sample lists just under 65,000 clones, around 91% occurring once. The clonotype was recovered from an adult with an advanced solid tumor such as melanoma, head and neck, liver or kidney cancer. Source: CD4+ or CD8+ T cells sorted from blood, taken in a trial of the OX40 agonist ivuxolimab.

The CDR3: CASRGLAGAYEQYF. CDR3 nucleotides: TGTGCCAGCCGCGGACTAGCGGGAGCCTACGAGCAGTACTTC. The J gene is TRBJ2-7, the V gene TRBV5-6; TRBD2 aligns across 13 bases. V was pared by 7 bases and J by 2 bases, with 3 bases of the junction left unmatched. CDR3 size: 14 residues. CDR1 is SGHDT, CDR2 YYEEEE, per germline.